Here is one T cell receptor (beta chain) with its context. This clone was detected once. It lacks a known antigen. No base quality information exists; no much larger clone differs at one position. The sample originates from a study of T cell responses to AZD1222 COVID-19 vaccine listed by TCRdb under 2021. Regarding the complete study: AZD1222 recipients given second doses at about 4 weeks or at about 12 weeks were pooled, since spike-specific TCR depth and breadth were not found to differ between the two schedules. Enrollment into the trials was organized by age into subgroups of 18-55, 56-69 and 70-plus years, and those subgroups contained approximately 160, 26 and 62 TCR-sequenced participants, respectively. TCR sequencing covered fewer than 250 trial participants: 200 to 210 given two doses of AZD1222 and some 25 given two doses of MenACWY control vaccine.

The time point label for this specimen denotes: baseline before first vaccination. Vaccinee samples were obtained from the UK trials COV001 and COV002, which included a single-blind randomized controlled phase 2/3 trial of AZD1222 (ChAdOx1 nCoV-19) in healthy adults. Trial participant PBMC samples were collected at day 0 and day 28 after the second dose for TCRbeta chain sequencing. Results and caveats for the whole study, not just this receptor: Because no day 14 peak-response samples were available, repertoires were characterized only after the peak T cell response. In the small 56-69-year group, the increase in depth fell short of significance, most likely because of low power. After two AZD1222 doses, spike-specific TCR breadth and depth were significantly higher than at day 0 and than in MenACWY recipients. Conclusions about previously exposed vaccinees are limited because only 5 or 6 AZD1222 recipients were SARS-CoV-2 seropositive at baseline. Reportedly, close to half of the unique spike-specific TCRs recognized epitopes lying outside the regions that are mutated in the B.1.351 and B.1.1.7 variants. Participants were mostly white British and included more females than males, and it was suggested by the authors that clonal diversity may have been underestimated. The whole spike protein was spanned by vaccine-associated CD4 TCRs, and dominant responses were seen in regions 160-218 and 743-854.

The CDR3 regions of human TCRbeta chains were analyzed by immunosequencing. The authors' analysis ran thus. TCRs in the repertoires were matched against a reference library of SARS-CoV-2-specific TCRs that had been generated with the MIRA antigen-specificity platform. Breadth meant the fraction of unique TCRs that were SARS-CoV-2-associated, whereas depth meant the fraction of total T cells that were SARS-CoV-2-associated. Each spike-specific TCR was assigned to its reactive spike region and to a CD4 or CD8 class using the MIRA data. Log10-transformed breadth and depth values were compared by one-way ANOVA with Sidak's multiple comparisons tests. TCRdb re-hosts the immuneACCESS table, in-frame sequences only. Its copies lack some clones; in the studies checked, an unresolved V gene accounts for under half of them, and the cause for the rest is not known. Clonal size and the V and J genes are those of that table, whereas D and trimming came from the DNA. This sample comprises 150,000 to 200,000 clones, roughly 89% of them detected only once. The ten largest clones capture over 1.5% of the sample.

The CDR3 goes from the cysteine to the phenylalanine over 13 residues. Of the read, only the CDR3 DNA is kept; its 39 bases are in frame from base 1. The V and J ends are trimmed by 7 bases and 4 bases, leaving 12 bases between them. This clonotype originated in an adult in good health. This chain is built from TRBV12-3 or TRBV12-4 and TRBJ2-3; the D gene could be TRBD1 or TRBD2, each one agreeing over 5 bases. The sample here was peripheral blood, taken on day 0 of AZD1222 vaccination. CDR3 loop: CASNRRGADTQYF. In nucleotide form, the sequence is TGTGCCAGCAACCGAAGGGGAGCAGATACGCAGTATTTT.